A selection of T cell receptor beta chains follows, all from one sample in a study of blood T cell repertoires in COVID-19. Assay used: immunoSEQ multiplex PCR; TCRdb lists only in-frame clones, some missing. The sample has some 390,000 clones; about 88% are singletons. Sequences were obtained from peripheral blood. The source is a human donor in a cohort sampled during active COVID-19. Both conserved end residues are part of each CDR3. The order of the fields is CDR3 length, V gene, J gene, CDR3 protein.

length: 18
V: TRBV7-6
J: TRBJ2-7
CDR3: CASSLRAGGPQGIYEQYF

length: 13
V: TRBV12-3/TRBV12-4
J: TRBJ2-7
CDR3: CASSSGLNYEQYF

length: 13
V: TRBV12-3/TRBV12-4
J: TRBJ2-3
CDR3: CASSISGADTQYF

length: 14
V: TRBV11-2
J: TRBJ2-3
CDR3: CASSLVSGGDTQYF

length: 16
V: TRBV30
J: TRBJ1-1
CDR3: CAWSSGGRMMNTEAFF

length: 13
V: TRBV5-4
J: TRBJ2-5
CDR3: CASSLDREETQYF

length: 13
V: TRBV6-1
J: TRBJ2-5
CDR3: CASSEERGQTQYF

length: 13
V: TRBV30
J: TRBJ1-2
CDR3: CAWSVVTAYGYTF

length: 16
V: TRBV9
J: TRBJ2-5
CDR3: CASSAISGSGRETQYF

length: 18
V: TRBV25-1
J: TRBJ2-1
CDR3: CASSESPAASGSYNEQFF

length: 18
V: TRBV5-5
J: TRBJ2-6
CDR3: CASSSWDRASSGANVLTF

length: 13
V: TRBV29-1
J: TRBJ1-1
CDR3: CSVEDAGGTEAFF

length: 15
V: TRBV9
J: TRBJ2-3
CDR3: CASSTAGTRADTQYF

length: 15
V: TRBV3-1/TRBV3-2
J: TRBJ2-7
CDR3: CASSQRLAGSYEQYF

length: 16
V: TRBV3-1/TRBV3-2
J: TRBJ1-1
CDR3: CASSQEGQGEYTEAFF

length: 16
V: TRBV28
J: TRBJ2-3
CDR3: CASSPSGTGPADTQYF

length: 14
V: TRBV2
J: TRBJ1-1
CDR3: CARGRGGQNTEAFF

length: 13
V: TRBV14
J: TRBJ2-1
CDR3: CASSQDIQRKQFF

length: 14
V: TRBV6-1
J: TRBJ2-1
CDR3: CASSEQGEWNEQFF

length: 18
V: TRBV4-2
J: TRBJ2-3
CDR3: CASSQAALAGFSTDTQYF

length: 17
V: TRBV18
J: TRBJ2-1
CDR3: CASSPTLAGGEGNEQFF

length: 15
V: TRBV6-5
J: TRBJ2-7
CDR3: CASERGNRGYYEQYF

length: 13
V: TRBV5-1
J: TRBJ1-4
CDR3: CASSLQGSEKLFF

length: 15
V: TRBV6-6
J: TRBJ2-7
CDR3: CASRNLAGGRDEQYF

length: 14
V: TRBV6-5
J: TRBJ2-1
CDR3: CASRTSGRVNEQFF

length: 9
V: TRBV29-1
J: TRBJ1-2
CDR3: CSIPGTEPF

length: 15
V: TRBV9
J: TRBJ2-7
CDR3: CASSPRASGRDEQYF

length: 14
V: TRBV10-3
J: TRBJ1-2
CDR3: CAISDGSGGSGYTF

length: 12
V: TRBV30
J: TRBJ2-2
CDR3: CAWWGDTGELFF

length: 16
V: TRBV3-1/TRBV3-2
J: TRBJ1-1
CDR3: CASSQPGTGGYTEAFF

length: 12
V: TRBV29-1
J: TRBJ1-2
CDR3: CSVRTGVYGYTF

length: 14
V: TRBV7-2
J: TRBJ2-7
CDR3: CASSSQVNSYEQYF

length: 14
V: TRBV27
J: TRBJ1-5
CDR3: CASSLGPENQPQHF

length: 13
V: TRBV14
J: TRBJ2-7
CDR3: CASSERGMDEQYF

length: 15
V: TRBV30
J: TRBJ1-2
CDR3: CAWSPGTGPFYGYTF

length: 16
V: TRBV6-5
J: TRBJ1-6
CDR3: CASSYSSPGGYSPLHF

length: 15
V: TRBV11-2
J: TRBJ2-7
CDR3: CASSRGTGGSYEQYF

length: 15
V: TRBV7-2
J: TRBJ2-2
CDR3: CASSPSGGDTGELFF